The 30 T cell receptor beta chains presented below share a single source sample, sequenced in a study of blood T cell repertoires in COVID-19 (dated by TCRdb to the early 2020s). Library creation used the immunoSEQ multiplex PCR assay. TCRdb limited this immuneACCESS table to in-frame rearrangements with V and J called. A share of clones is missing; checked studies link under half to unresolved V genes, and the rest is unexplained. Within this sample are some 250,000 clones, with approximately 90% of them counted one time only. The ten largest make up approximately 9.5% of the sample. The sequenced sample consisted of PBMCs or T cells enriched from blood (not recorded which). The receptors here all came from a man aged 35-49 years who had recovered from COVID-19.

The V and J genes are TRBV5-1 and TRBJ1-1; 7 nucleotides match TRBD1. From germline, CDR1 is SGHRS and CDR2 YFSETQ. This CDR3 is 15 amino acids long. After removal of 0 bases from V and 3 bases from J, the junction contained 5 bases not matched to a gene. The CDR3 sequence: CASSLAAGGDTEAFF. CDR3 bases: TGCGCCAGCAGCTTGGCGGCAGGGGGTGACACTGAAGCTTTCTTT.

As regards this clone: Other DNA sequences in the same sample also yield this CDR3. The chain is built from TRBV11-2 and TRBJ2-5, with unresolved D. CDR1 SGHAT and CDR2 FQNNGV come from the germline V gene. Trimming removed 1 base at V and 2 bases at J, with 8 bases between. The CDR3 covers 14 residues. CDR3 coding DNA: TGTGCCAGCAGCTTAGCCGGTATTCAAGAGACCCAGTACTTC. As protein: CASSLAGIQETQYF.

This clone was seen only a few times. This chain uses TRBV6-1 with TRBJ2-1; 7 bases are shared with TRBD1. The germline CDR1 and CDR2 sequences are MNHNS and SASEGT. V shed 2 bases, J shed 4 bases, and the junction held 8 bases outside the gene matches. CDR3 length: 16 amino acids. Here the CDR3 reads CASSEFETGKYNEQFF. The CDR3 DNA follows: TGTGCCAGCAGTGAATTCGAGACAGGGAAGTACAATGAGCAGTTCTTC.

The rearrangement joins TRBV23-1 to TRBJ2-2; weak D call: TRBD1 (5 bases). TRBV23-1 is an ORF, and what it does is uncertain. The CDR3 is made up of 15 amino acids. V lost 2 bases and J 4 bases, leaving 11 bases between the germline ends. CDR3 protein: CASSQRGWGTGELFF. CDR3 sequence (DNA): TGCGCCAGCAGTCAAAGGGGTTGGGGCACCGGGGAGCTGTTTTTT.

The chain recombines TRBV19 with TRBJ2-1; a weak D match, TRBD2 (6 bases). The V end was cut by 7 bases, the J end by 8 bases, with 18 bases between. The CDR3 has 14 amino acids. Per germline, CDR1 LNHDA and CDR2 SQIVND (reference sequence). Here the CDR3 reads CASISGTGGYEQFF. CDR3 nucleotides: TGTGCCAGTATTTCCGGGACCGGGGGATATGAGCAGTTCTTC.

V usage is TRBV11-2 and J usage is TRBJ2-3; 10 nucleotides agree with TRBD2. From germline, CDR1 is SGHAT and CDR2 FQNNGV. Trimming took 5 bases from V and 5 from J; bases not matched to a gene: 7. This CDR3 spans 15 amino acids. The CDR3 is CASSPSGRAGDTQYF. The CDR3 nucleotides read TGTGCCAGCAGCCCGAGCGGGAGGGCTGGAGATACGCAGTATTTT.

The chain links TRBV5-1 to TRBJ2-3; 12 bases fit TRBD2. Germline lookup yields CDR1 SGHRS and CDR2 YFSETQ. The CDR3 spans 16 residues. J was trimmed by 3 bases and V by 2 bases; bases with no gene match: 4. The CDR3 region has the DNA TGCGCCAGCAGCTTCCCTAGCGGGAGGGGGACAGATACGCAGTATTTT. Translation: CASSFPSGRGTDTQYF.

The chain combines TRBV3-1 (or the pseudogene TRBV3-2) with TRBJ1-2; D might be TRBD1 (5 bases). Trimming left V 1 base short and J 3 bases short, with 15 bases between. CDR1 and CDR2 (germline): LGHDT, YNNKEL (reference sequence). This CDR3 contains 16 residues. CDR3 protein: CASSQAGGYSYYGYTF. CDR3 sequence (DNA): TGTGCCAGCAGCCAAGCGGGGGGGTACAGCTACTATGGCTACACCTTC.

The sample holds a few counts of this clone. The chain has TRBV6-5 and TRBJ1-3, with unresolved D. CDR1 and CDR2 (germline): MNHEY, SVGAGI. This CDR3 spans 13 amino acids. With 4 bases removed from V and 0 bases from J, the gap between germline ends came to 4 bases. The CDR3 bases are TGTGCCAGCAGTTTCCGCTCTGGAAACACCATATATTTT. Translated: CASSFRSGNTIYF.

This clone was seen a few times. The chain carries TRBV15 and TRBJ1-1; D may be TRBD1 (5 bases). This CDR3 comprises 15 residues. CDR1 and CDR2 (germline): LNHNV, YYDKDF (reference sequence). Deletions cut 1 base from V and 3 bases from J, with 12 bases between. This chain's CDR3 is CATSRVRGLDTEAFF. In nucleotides, the CDR3 is TGTGCCACCAGCAGAGTAAGGGGATTGGACACTGAAGCTTTCTTT. Together with reference TRBV15 and TRBJ1-1, the CDR3 gives the full variable domain: DAMVIQNPRYQVTQFGKPVTLSCSQTLNHNVMYWYQQKSSQAPKLLFHYYDKDFNNEADTPDNFQSRRPNTSFCFLDIRSPGLGDTAMYLCATSRVRGLDTEAFFGQGTRLTVV.

This clone was detected once. The chain employs TRBV7-6 and TRBJ2-1; TRBD1 matches at 8 bases. V shed 1 base, J shed 4 bases, and the junction held 12 bases outside the gene matches. This CDR3 is built from 18 residues. The germline V gene encodes CDR1 SGHVS and CDR2 FNYEAQ. The CDR3 is CASSLVDRTGSLYNEQFF. CDR3 DNA sequence: TGTGCCAGCAGCTTAGTCGATAGGACAGGGAGTCTATACAATGAGCAGTTCTTC. The variable domain in full, completed from reference TRBV7-6 and TRBJ2-1, reads GAGVSQSPRYKVTKRGQDVALRCDPISGHVSLYWYRQALGQGPEFLTYFNYEAQQDKSGLPNDRFSAERPEGSISTLTIQRTEQRDSAMYRCASSLVDRTGSLYNEQFFGPGTRLTVL.

This clone was detected only a few times. The chain recombines TRBV27 with TRBJ1-5, with a tentative D call TRBD1 (6 bases). The germline V and J ends were trimmed by 4 bases and 3 bases, with 10 bases remaining between them. This CDR3 is 14 amino acids long. Germline V gives CDR1 MNHEY, CDR2 SMNVEV (reference sequence). The CDR3 sequence is CASSSGQLNQPQHF. The DNA of the CDR3 is TGTGCCAGCAGTTCCGGACAGCTCAATCAGCCCCAGCATTTT.

The chain uses TRBV28 and TRBJ1-6; a weak D match, TRBD1 (5 bases). This CDR3 region has 17 residues. V gave up 2 bases and J gave up 4 bases, with 15 bases separating them. Germline V gene sequence: CDR1 MDHEN, CDR2 SYDVKM. DNA for the CDR3: TGTGCCAGCAGTTTAGGGTGGGGGGAAGGATATAATTCACCCCTCCACTTT. Translating it yields CASSLGWGEGYNSPLHF.

The CDR3 protein is CASESGGYTF. The CDR3 DNA reads TGTGCCAGTGAATCGGGAGGCTACACCTTC. The rearrangement uses TRBV19 and TRBJ1-2; D remains unclear. Germline lookup yields CDR1 LNHDA and CDR2 SQIVND (reference sequence). The CDR3 spans 10 residues. Trimming stripped 8 bases from V and 8 bases from J, with 9 bases between.

This rearrangement joins TRBV11-3 to TRBJ2-1; 7 nucleotides align to TRBD2. V was clipped by 5 bases and J by 0 bases; unmatched bases: 10. Per the germline V gene, CDR1 is SGHNT and CDR2 is YENEEA. This CDR3 contains 17 residues. The chain's CDR3 is CASSPNLAASSYNEQFF. The CDR3 bases are TGTGCCAGCAGCCCTAACCTAGCGGCGAGCTCCTACAATGAGCAGTTCTTC.

In DNA, the CDR3 is TGTGCCAGCAGCGTAGTGCCCCCGGGACAGGGGGCATCTGGGGCCAACGTCCTGACTTTC. This translates into CASSVVPPGQGASGANVLTF. The V call is TRBV9, the J call TRBJ2-6; 12 positions match TRBD1. With V trimmed by 0 bases and J by 1 base, 8 bases remained unmatched. The CDR3 loop spans 20 amino acids. Per germline, CDR1 SGDLS and CDR2 YYNGEE. The full variable domain, rest sourced from reference TRBV9 and TRBJ2-6, is DSGVTQTPKHLITATGQRVTLRCSPRSGDLSVYWYQQSLDQGLQFLIQYYNGEERAKGNILERFSAQQFPDLHSELNLSSLELGDSALYFCASSVVPPGQGASGANVLTFGAGSRLTVL.

This clone was found a few times. The J gene is TRBJ1-1, the V gene TRBV28; the match to TRBD1 covers 7 bases. Germline values: CDR1 MDHEN, CDR2 SYDVKM. V shed 2 bases, J shed 3 bases, and the junction held 3 bases outside the gene matches. The CDR3 is made up of 14 amino acids. CDR3 DNA sequence: TGTGCCAGCAGTTTAGCACAGGGGTACACTGAAGCTTTCTTT. It is translated as CASSLAQGYTEAFF.

The chain employs TRBV13 and TRBJ1-6; D is undetermined. With 2 bases removed from V and 2 bases from J, the gap between germline ends came to 4 bases. CDR1 and CDR2 (germline): PRHDT, FYEKMQ (reference sequence). The CDR3 extends over 14 amino acids. The CDR3 region is CASSLPAYNSPLHF. The CDR3 DNA follows: TGTGCCAGCAGCTTACCAGCCTATAATTCACCCCTCCACTTT.

The CDR3: CASSITFEPAGREQYF. Here the CDR3 DNA reads TGTGCCAGTAGTATCACGTTTGAGCCGGCAGGGAGGGAGCAGTACTTC. The genes are TRBV19 and TRBJ2-7; TRBD2 might be the D (6 bases). The CDR3 runs 16 residues. Germline CDR1 LNHDA, CDR2 SQIVND (reference sequence). Trimming shortened V by 3 bases and J by 7 bases, and 22 bases separated the two germline ends.

The chain combines TRBV23-1 with TRBJ2-1; the match to TRBD1 covers 10 bases. TRBV23-1 counts as an open reading frame of uncertain function. With 6 bases clipped from V and 5 bases from J, the junction kept 19 bases outside the gene matches. This CDR3 comprises 19 residues. The CDR3 DNA follows: TGCGCCAGCAGCCGTAGAGACAGGGGGCTTTTTCTTTACGACAATGAGCAGTTCTTC. This encodes CASSRRDRGLFLYDNEQFF.

The chain joins TRBV14 to TRBJ1-6; 9 bases are shared with TRBD1. The V gene end was trimmed by 1 base and the J gene end by 8 bases; junction bases not matched to a gene: 6. The CDR3 spans 16 residues. The germline CDR1 and CDR2 sequences are SGHDN and FVKESK. The CDR3 coding sequence is TGTGCCAGCAGCCAAGGGGACAGGGCAGGTTATTCACCCCTCCACTTT. Amino acid sequence: CASSQGDRAGYSPLHF.

This clone was recorded only once. The V and J genes are TRBV5-1 and TRBJ2-5, with D perhaps matching TRBD2 (6 bases). The CDR3 is 16 amino acids. Per the germline V gene, CDR1 is SGHRS and CDR2 is YFSETQ. The germline V and J ends were trimmed by 3 bases and 1 base, with 16 bases remaining between them. CDR3 loop: CASSSAGRPSQETQYF. Written as DNA, the CDR3 is TGCGCCAGCAGCTCCGCAGGGAGGCCCAGCCAAGAGACCCAGTACTTC. Together with reference TRBV5-1 and TRBJ2-5, the CDR3 gives the full variable domain: KAGVTQTPRYLIKTRGQQVTLSCSPISGHRSVSWYQQTPGQGLQFLFEYFSETQRNKGNFPGRFSGRQFSNSRSEMNVSTLELGDSALYLCASSSAGRPSQETQYFGPGTRLLVL.

This chain joins TRBV23-1 and TRBJ1-1; D not resolved. TRBV23-1 falls under the ORF class, with uncertain function. V lost 7 bases to trimming and J lost 6 bases, with 24 bases between them. This CDR3 is 16 amino acids long. The chain's CDR3 is CASTQVVAGGVPEAFF. The CDR3 DNA reads TGCGCCAGCACTCAGGTAGTCGCAGGAGGTGTGCCTGAAGCTTTCTTT.

This chain joins TRBV7-2 and TRBJ2-3; TRBD2 aligns across 8 bases. The CDR3 runs 15 residues. V was clipped by 1 base and J by 5 bases; unmatched bases: 5. Germline loops: CDR1 SGHTA, CDR2 FQGNSA. The CDR3 loop reads CASSLDGGRKDTQYF. The CDR3 DNA follows: TGTGCCAGCAGCTTAGACGGCGGGAGGAAAGATACGCAGTATTTT. Using reference TRBV7-2 and TRBJ2-3 for the parts outside the CDR3, the full variable domain is GAGVSQSPSNKVTEKGKDVELRCDPISGHTALYWYRQSLGQGLEFLIYFQGNSAPDKSGLPSDRFSAERTGGSVSTLTIQRTQQEDSAVYLCASSLDGGRKDTQYFGPGTRLTVL.

The V call is TRBV19, the J call TRBJ1-1; 7 bases fit TRBD1. The V and J ends lost 7 bases and 0 bases, in that order; junction bases with no gene match: 5. CDR3 length equals 14 residues. Germline V gene sequence: CDR1 LNHDA, CDR2 SQIVND (reference sequence). The chain's CDR3 is CASIPGQMNTEAFF. The CDR3 DNA reads as TGTGCCAGTATACCGGGACAGATGAACACTGAAGCTTTCTTT.

This clone was seen more than once but under ten times. This chain uses TRBV7-2 with TRBJ2-1; D possibly corresponds to TRBD2 (5 bases). V lost 0 bases and J 4 bases, leaving 7 bases between the germline ends. Germline V lookup: CDR1 SGHTA, CDR2 FQGNSA. The CDR3 is 14 residues long. CDR3 protein: CASSLAGEYNEQFF. The CDR3 DNA is TGTGCCAGCAGCTTAGCGGGAGAGTACAATGAGCAGTTCTTC.

This clone was counted a few times. The chain carries TRBV6-6 and TRBJ1-2; 11 bases map to TRBD1. V gave up 5 bases and J gave up 4 bases; unmatched junction bases: 12. The CDR3 is 17 amino acids. Germline V gene sequence: CDR1 MNHNY, CDR2 SVGAGI (reference sequence). CDR3 DNA sequence: TGTGCCAGCAGTCCATCGGGGGACAGGGGGGTTCGCTATGGCTACACCTTC. Protein sequence: CASSPSGDRGVRYGYTF.

Only a few counts were recorded for this clone. The chain has TRBV15 and TRBJ2-7; D remains ambiguous. Germline assignment: CDR1 LNHNV and CDR2 YYDKDF (reference sequence). The CDR3 totals 15 residues. V lost 0 bases and J 2 bases, leaving 11 bases between the germline ends. In DNA form, the CDR3 reads TGTGCCACCAGCAGAGATGATTCAGCGACCTACGAGCAGTACTTC. Protein: CATSRDDSATYEQYF.

The V call is TRBV6-5, the J call TRBJ1-1; 8 bases are shared with TRBD1. V lost 6 bases and J lost 5; bases outside the gene matches: 5. Germline loops: CDR1 MNHEY, CDR2 SVGAGI. This CDR3 comprises 13 residues. The CDR3 nucleotides are TGTGCCAGCAGATCGGACAGGGCTACTGAAGCTTTCTTT. It is translated as CASRSDRATEAFF.

This clone has only one observation. This chain links TRBV29-1 with TRBJ1-1, with TRBD1 as a possible D gene (6 bases). This CDR3 contains 11 residues. Trimming left V 4 bases short and J 7 bases short, with 10 bases between. Germline V lookup: CDR1 SQVTM, CDR2 ANQGSEA. The chain's CDR3 is CSVVGGVEAFF. Here the CDR3 DNA reads TGCAGCGTTGTTGGGGGCGTTGAAGCTTTCTTT. Looking up the rest from reference TRBV29-1 and TRBJ1-1 gives the full variable domain: SAVISQKPSRDICQRGTSLTIQCQVDSQVTMMFWYRQQPGQSLTLIATANQGSEATYESGFVIDKFPISRPNLTFSTLTVSNMSPEDSSIYLCSVVGGVEAFFGQGTRLTVV.